A single sample is the source of the 26 T cell receptor beta chains below, sequenced in a study of blood T cell repertoires in COVID-19. Libraries were prepared by immunoSEQ multiplex PCR; TCRdb keeps only in-frame clonotypes and omits some of them. Among about 180,000 clones listed, 80% to 90% were seen once. The specimen was peripheral blood. The receptors here all came from a man aged 45-65 years with active or convalescent COVID-19.

The rearrangement links TRBV7-2 to TRBJ1-5; no definite D call. V gave up 4 bases and J gave up 4 bases, with 8 bases separating them. The CDR3 is made up of 13 amino acids. Germline V gene lookup returns CDR1 SGHTA and CDR2 FQGNSA. The CDR3: CASSSNSNQPQHF. The CDR3 bases are TGTGCCAGCAGCTCAAACTCGAATCAGCCCCAGCATTTT.

The rearrangement links TRBV18 to TRBJ2-3, with D tentatively TRBD2 (6 bases). CDR3 length equals 14 residues. From germline, CDR1 is KGHSH and CDR2 LQKENI. Between the trimmed V and J ends, which lost 3 bases and 7 bases, there was a span of 14 bases. The CDR3 is CASSPSQGTYTQYF. In DNA, the CDR3 is TGTGCCAGCTCACCGTCCCAAGGGACTTATACGCAGTATTTT.

This clone was recorded only once. This CDR3 reads CASSQEPTQRGEKLFF. The CDR3, as DNA: TGTGCCAGCAGCCAAGAACCGACCCAGAGAGGGGAAAAACTGTTTTTT. The chain recombines TRBV4-2 with TRBJ1-4; D not certain. The germline CDR1 and CDR2 sequences are LGHNA and YNFKEQ. Trimming stripped 0 bases from V and 8 bases from J, with 16 bases between. The CDR3 covers 16 residues.

The rearrangement joins TRBV19 to TRBJ1-4, with D possibly TRBD1 on 6 matching bases. V lost 1 base and J lost 7, with 13 bases in between. The CDR3 runs 15 residues. Looked up from germline, CDR1 is LNHDA and CDR2 is SQIVND (reference sequence). The CDR3 loop reads CASSIGTGLGEKLFF. The CDR3 nucleotides are TGTGCCAGTAGTATAGGTACAGGGCTAGGTGAAAAACTGTTTTTT.

This clone was seen just once. The CDR3 DNA reads TGTGCCTGGTATAGCGGAACAGATACGCAGTATTTT. Translation: CAWYSGTDTQYF. The rearrangement uses TRBV30 and TRBJ2-3, with a possible D match to TRBD2 (6 bases). Germline assignment: CDR1 GTSNPN and CDR2 SVGIG (reference sequence). Trimming took 5 bases from V and 3 from J, leaving 9 bases between them. The CDR3 contains 12 residues.

As for this clone: This CDR3 is also generated by other DNA sequences in the sample. The chain combines TRBV12-3 or TRBV12-4 with TRBJ1-1; D is ambiguous. Trimming left V 2 bases short and J 3 bases short, with 7 bases between. The length of the CDR3 is 13 residues. CDR3 bases: TGTGCCAGCAGTTTACTCCGGGACACTGAAGCTTTCTTT. Translation gives CASSLLRDTEAFF.

This sequence joins TRBV11-2 and TRBJ1-3; TRBD1 agrees at 8 bases. J lost 1 base, V lost 3 bases, and 2 bases had no gene match. In germline, CDR1 is SGHAT, CDR2 FQNNGV. The CDR3 runs to 15 residues. CDR3 protein: CASSLTGVSGNTIYF. CDR3 nucleotide sequence: TGTGCCAGCAGCTTGACAGGGGTTTCTGGAAACACCATATATTTT.

The rearrangement uses TRBV6-6 and TRBJ1-6; D gene unclear. The CDR3 length is 17 residues. The germline V and J ends were trimmed by 5 bases and 1 base, with 15 bases remaining between them. The germline gives CDR1 MNHNY, CDR2 SVGAGI (reference sequence). The CDR3 sequence is CASSPGASGSYNSPLHF. The CDR3 bases are TGTGCCAGCAGTCCCGGAGCCTCCGGGTCCTATAATTCACCCCTCCACTTT.

In its sample, this clone was seen a few times. V and J are TRBV30 and TRBJ2-5; 8 nucleotides line up with TRBD1. This CDR3 region has 14 residues. J gave up 1 base and V 4 bases, and 5 bases lay outside the gene matches. Germline assignment: CDR1 GTSNPN and CDR2 SVGIG (reference sequence). The DNA for the CDR3 is TGTGCCTGGACCCAGGGGGCCCTCCAAGAGACCCAGTACTTC. This encodes CAWTQGALQETQYF.

In this sample, this clone turned up a few times. CDR3 sequence reads: CASRDTNQPQHF. The CDR3 DNA reads TGTGCCAGCAGGGACACCAATCAGCCCCAGCATTTT. The rearrangement links TRBV28 to TRBJ1-5; the D gene is possibly TRBD1 (5 bases). Germline V CDR1 and CDR2: MDHEN, SYDVKM. The ends were cut back, 6 bases at V and 3 bases at J, with 6 bases in the middle. The CDR3 is 12 residues long.

The chain recombines TRBV6-5 with TRBJ2-2; 9 nucleotides line up with TRBD1. CDR3 length: 14 amino acids. Losses at the gene ends were 4 bases for V and 3 bases for J; bases not matched to a gene: 0. Germline V gives CDR1 MNHEY, CDR2 SVGAGI. CDR3 residues: CASSWTGDTGELFF. CDR3 DNA sequence: TGTGCCAGCAGTTGGACAGGGGACACCGGGGAGCTGTTTTTT.

CDR3 in amino acids: CASSADGTYSEQFF. For the CDR3, the DNA is TGTGCCAGCAGCGCGGATGGGACTTACTCTGAGCAGTTCTTC. The chain is built from TRBV7-3 and TRBJ2-1, with a weak D call TRBD2 (6 bases). Between the trimmed V and J ends, which lost 5 bases and 9 bases, there was a span of 17 bases. The germline gives CDR1 SGHTA, CDR2 FQGTGA. The CDR3 spans 14 residues.

This clone has a single count. The V call is TRBV30, the J call TRBJ1-2; 10 bases fit TRBD1. The CDR3 has 12 amino acids. J lost 7 bases, V lost 7 bases, and 6 bases had no gene match. CDR1 and CDR2 (germline): GTSNPN, SVGIG (reference sequence). The CDR3, as DNA: TGTGCCTCGGGACAGGGGCACTCTGGCTACACCTTC. Its translation is CASGQGHSGYTF.

The chain carries TRBV11-3 and TRBJ2-7; D call uncertain. This CDR3 is 13 amino acids long. Germline-derived CDR1 and CDR2 are SGHNT and YENEEA. Trimming cost V 1 base and J 3 bases, with 7 bases left between them. CDR3 sequence: CASSLAYNYEQYF. The CDR3 nucleotides are TGTGCCAGCAGCTTAGCCTATAACTACGAGCAGTACTTC. The complete variable domain, with remaining parts taken from reference TRBV11-3 and TRBJ2-7, reads EAGVVQSPRYKIIEKKQPVAFWCNPISGHNTLYWYLQNLGQGPELLIRYENEEAVDDSQLPKDRFSAERLKGVDSTLKIQPAELGDSAVYLCASSLAYNYEQYFGPGTRLTVT.

V is TRBV20-1 and J is TRBJ1-2; 7 bases are a match to TRBD1. The CDR3 spans 11 residues. CDR1 is DFQATT and CDR2 is SNEGSKA in the germline V gene (reference sequence). The trim removed 7 bases at V and 3 bases at J, leaving 2 bases unmatched. The CDR3 DNA reads TGCAGTGGGGGGACAGACTATGGCTACACCTTC. This codes for CSGGTDYGYTF.

This chain joins TRBV28 and TRBJ2-7; 8 bases map to TRBD1. The ends lost 4 bases at V and 3 bases at J; junction bases unmatched: 2. The CDR3 loop spans 13 amino acids. Germline assignment: CDR1 MDHEN and CDR2 SYDVKM. The CDR3 region is CASSSGQGYEQYF. The CDR3 region has the DNA TGTGCCAGCAGTTCCGGACAGGGCTACGAGCAGTACTTC.

The CDR3 sequence: CASSQEGAARLIGNEQFF. The CDR3 nucleotides are TGCGCCAGCAGCCAAGAAGGGGCAGCGCGCCTAATAGGCAATGAGCAGTTCTTC. The chain is built from TRBV4-1 and TRBJ2-1; D possibly corresponds to TRBD1 (5 bases). The ends were cut back, 0 bases at V and 6 bases at J, with 21 bases in the middle. Germline V CDR1 and CDR2: MGHRA, YSYEKL. This CDR3 is 18 amino acids long.

The chain has TRBV30 and TRBJ1-1; the D is unclear. The CDR3 is 12 amino acids. Trimming pared 2 bases from V and 6 bases from J, leaving 10 bases between. Germline CDR1 GTSNPN, CDR2 SVGIG (reference sequence). The CDR3 DNA sequence: TGTGCCTGGAGTAGGAGGGAACCTGAAGCTTTCTTT. This codes for CAWSRREPEAFF.

The rearrangement links TRBV10-1 to TRBJ1-3; D is unclear. The CDR3 runs to 15 residues. V shed 0 bases and J shed 9 bases, with 15 bases lying between them. Per germline, CDR1 WNHNN and CDR2 SYGVQD (reference sequence). The CDR3 DNA sequence: TGCGCCAGCAGTGAGTCTAAGACACAGAGGGCCACCATATATTTT. Residues: CASSESKTQRATIYF.

J is TRBJ1-1 and V is TRBV5-1; TRBD1 matches at 9 bases. Germline V gene lookup returns CDR1 SGHRS and CDR2 YFSETQ. The CDR3 is made up of 13 amino acids. V dropped 5 bases and J dropped 9; count of bases not matched to a gene: 8. The CDR3 coding sequence is TGCGCCAGCAGACCAACAGGGGGCCTTAAAGCTTTCTTT. This translates into CASRPTGGLKAFF.

The chain joins TRBV6-5 to TRBJ1-1; weak D call: TRBD1 (5 bases). Germline CDR1 reads MNHEY; CDR2 reads SVGAGI. The CDR3 has 12 residues. The V and J ends lost 8 bases and 4 bases respectively, with 11 bases between them. The CDR3: CASSGVFTEAFF. CDR3 sequence (DNA): TGTGCCAGCTCGGGGGTCTTCACTGAAGCTTTCTTT.

The chain joins TRBV6-2 or TRBV6-3 to TRBJ2-2, with a possible D match to TRBD1 (5 bases). In germline, CDR1 is MNHEY, CDR2 SVGEGT. Trimming took off 2 bases at V and 6 bases at J, with 10 bases between the two ends. This CDR3 has 14 amino acids. CDR3 DNA: TGTGCCAGCAGTTACGGTTCAGGGCCCGGGGAGCTGTTTTTT. This translates into CASSYGSGPGELFF.

This sequence joins TRBV2 and TRBJ1-2, with D possibly being TRBD1 (6 bases). The CDR3 spans 16 residues. The ends were cut back, 3 bases at V and 3 bases at J, with 17 bases in the middle. Germline V lookup: CDR1 SNHLY, CDR2 FYNNEI. In DNA, the CDR3 is TGTGCCAGCAGTGATACTCCGGGGGGCTATGACTATGGCTACACCTTC. Its translation: CASSDTPGGYDYGYTF.

This chain uses TRBV11-2 with TRBJ2-1; tentative D call: TRBD1 (5 bases). Germline values: CDR1 SGHAT, CDR2 FQNNGV. The CDR3 contains 15 residues. V was cut by 1 base and J by 7 bases, with 14 bases left in between. The CDR3 sequence is CASSLVGRDRNEQFF. In nucleotides, the CDR3 is TGTGCCAGCAGCTTAGTCGGCAGGGATAGGAATGAGCAGTTCTTC.

The count of this clone is one. The chain links TRBV6-1 to TRBJ2-1, with D tentatively TRBD2 (6 bases). CDR3 size: 13 residues. With 2 bases removed from V and 6 bases from J, the gap between germline ends came to 8 bases. Germline V gene lookup returns CDR1 MNHNS and CDR2 SASEGT. This CDR3 is CASSEKGLNEQFF. CDR3 DNA sequence: TGTGCCAGCAGTGAAAAGGGACTCAATGAGCAGTTCTTC.

Here the CDR3 reads CASSLSGRGMNTEAFF. Here the CDR3 DNA reads TGTGCCAGCAGTCTTTCGGGACGCGGGATGAACACTGAAGCTTTCTTT. The chain links TRBV7-9 to TRBJ1-1, with TRBD1 as a possible D gene (5 bases). Deletions cut 6 bases from V and 0 bases from J, with 17 bases between. CDR3 length: 16 residues. From germline, CDR1 is SEHNR and CDR2 FQNEAQ (reference sequence).